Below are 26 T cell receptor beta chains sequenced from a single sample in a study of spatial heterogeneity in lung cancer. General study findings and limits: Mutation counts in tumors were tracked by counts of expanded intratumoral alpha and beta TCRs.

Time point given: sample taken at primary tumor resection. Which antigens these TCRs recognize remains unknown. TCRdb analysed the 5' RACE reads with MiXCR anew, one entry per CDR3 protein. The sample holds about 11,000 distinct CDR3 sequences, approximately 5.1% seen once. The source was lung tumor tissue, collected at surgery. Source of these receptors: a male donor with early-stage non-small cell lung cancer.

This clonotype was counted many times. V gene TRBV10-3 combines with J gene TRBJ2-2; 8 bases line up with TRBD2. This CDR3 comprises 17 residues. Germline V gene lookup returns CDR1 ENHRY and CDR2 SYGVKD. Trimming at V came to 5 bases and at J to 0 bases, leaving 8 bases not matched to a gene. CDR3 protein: CAISLAGWFTNTGELFF. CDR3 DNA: TGTGCCATCAGTCTAGCGGGCTGGTTTACGAACACCGGGGAGCTGTTTTTT.

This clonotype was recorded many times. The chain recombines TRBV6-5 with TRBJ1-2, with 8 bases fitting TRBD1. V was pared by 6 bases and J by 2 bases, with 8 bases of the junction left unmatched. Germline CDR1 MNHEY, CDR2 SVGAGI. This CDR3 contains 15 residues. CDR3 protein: CASSRGRTGNYGYTF. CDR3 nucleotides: TGTGCCAGCAGCCGAGGAAGGACAGGGAACTATGGCTACACCTTC.

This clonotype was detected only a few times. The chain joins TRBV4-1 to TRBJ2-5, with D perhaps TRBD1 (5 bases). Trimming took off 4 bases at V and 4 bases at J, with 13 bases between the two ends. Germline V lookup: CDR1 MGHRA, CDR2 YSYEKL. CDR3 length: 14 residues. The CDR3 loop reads CASSLTQGSETQYF. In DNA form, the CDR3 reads TGCGCCAGCAGCCTTACCCAGGGTTCAGAGACCCAGTACTTC.

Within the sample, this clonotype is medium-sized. The CDR3 DNA reads TGTGCCAGCAGCCTGGGGACTAGCGGCTCCAATGAGCAGTTCTTC. This codes for CASSLGTSGSNEQFF. V usage is TRBV3-1 and J usage is TRBJ2-1; 11 bases agree with TRBD2. The CDR3 is made up of 15 amino acids. The germline CDR1 and CDR2 sequences are LGHDT and YNNKEL (reference sequence). After removal of 4 bases from V and 6 bases from J, the junction contained 5 bases not matched to a gene.

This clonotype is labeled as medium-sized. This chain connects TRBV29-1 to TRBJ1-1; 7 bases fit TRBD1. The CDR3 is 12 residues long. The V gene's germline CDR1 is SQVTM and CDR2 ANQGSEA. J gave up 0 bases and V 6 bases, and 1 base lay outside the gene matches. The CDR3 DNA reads TGCAGCGTGGGACAGATGAACACTGAAGCTTTCTTT. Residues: CSVGQMNTEAFF.

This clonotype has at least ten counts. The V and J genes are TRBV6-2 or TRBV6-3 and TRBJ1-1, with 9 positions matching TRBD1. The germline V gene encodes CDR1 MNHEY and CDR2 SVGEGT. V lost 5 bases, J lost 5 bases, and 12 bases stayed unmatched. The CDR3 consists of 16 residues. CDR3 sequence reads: CASSRPAGQGKTEAFF. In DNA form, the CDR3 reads TGTGCCAGCAGTCGGCCCGCCGGACAGGGGAAAACTGAAGCTTTCTTT.

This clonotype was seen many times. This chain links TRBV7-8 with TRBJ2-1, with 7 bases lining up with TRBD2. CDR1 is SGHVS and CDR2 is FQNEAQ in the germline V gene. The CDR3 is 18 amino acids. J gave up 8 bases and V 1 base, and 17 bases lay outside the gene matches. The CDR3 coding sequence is TGTGCCAGCAGCTTAGTATGGGGGAGGGCCTTAGTTATTGATGAGCAGTTCTTC. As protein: CASSLVWGRALVIDEQFF.

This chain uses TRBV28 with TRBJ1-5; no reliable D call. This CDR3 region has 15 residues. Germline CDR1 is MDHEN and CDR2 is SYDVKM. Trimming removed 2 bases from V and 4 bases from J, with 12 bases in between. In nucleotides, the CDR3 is TGTGCCAGCAGTTTACGGCAGATTGGAAATCAGCCCCAGCATTTT. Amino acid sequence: CASSLRQIGNQPQHF. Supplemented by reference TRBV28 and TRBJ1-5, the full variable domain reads DVKVTQSSRYLVKRTGEKVFLECVQDMDHENMFWYRQDPGLGLRLIYFSYDVKMKEKGDIPEGYSVSREKKERFSLILESASTNQTSMYLCASSLRQIGNQPQHFGDGTRLSIL.

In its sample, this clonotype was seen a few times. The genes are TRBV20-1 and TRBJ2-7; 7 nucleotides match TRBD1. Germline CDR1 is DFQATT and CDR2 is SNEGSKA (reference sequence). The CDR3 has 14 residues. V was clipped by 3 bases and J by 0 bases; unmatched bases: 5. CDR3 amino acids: CSASKGANSYEQYF. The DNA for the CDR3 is TGCAGTGCTAGTAAGGGGGCGAACTCCTACGAGCAGTACTTC.

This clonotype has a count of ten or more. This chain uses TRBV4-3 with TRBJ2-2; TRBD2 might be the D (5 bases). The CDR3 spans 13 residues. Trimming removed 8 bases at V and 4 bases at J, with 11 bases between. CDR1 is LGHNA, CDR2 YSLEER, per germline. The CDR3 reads CASGRTFTGELFF. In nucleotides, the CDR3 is TGCGCCAGCGGTAGGACTTTCACCGGGGAGCTGTTTTTT.

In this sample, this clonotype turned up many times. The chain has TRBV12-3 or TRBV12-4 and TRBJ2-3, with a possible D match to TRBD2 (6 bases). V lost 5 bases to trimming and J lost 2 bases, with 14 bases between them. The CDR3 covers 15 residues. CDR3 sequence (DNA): TGTGCCAGCAGTCCCCGGGAGTCTCACACAGATACGCAGTATTTT. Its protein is CASSPRESHTDTQYF.

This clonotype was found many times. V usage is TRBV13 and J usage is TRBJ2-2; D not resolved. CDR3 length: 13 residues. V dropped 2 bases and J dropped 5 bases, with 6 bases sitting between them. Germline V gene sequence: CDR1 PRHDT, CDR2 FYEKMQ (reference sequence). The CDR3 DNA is TGTGCCAGCAGCTTAACGTATACCGGGGAGCTGTTTTTT. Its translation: CASSLTYTGELFF. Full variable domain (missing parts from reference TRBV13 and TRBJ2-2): AAGVIQSPRHLIKEKRETATLKCYPIPRHDTVYWYQQGPGQDPQFLISFYEKMQSDKGSIPDRFSAQQFSDYHSELNMSSLELGDSALYFCASSLTYTGELFFGEGSRLTVL.

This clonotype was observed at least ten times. CDR3 in DNA: TGCAGTGCTAGGTCGAGCGGGAGAACAGATACGCAGTATTTT. Amino acid sequence: CSARSSGRTDTQYF. The V and J genes are TRBV20-1 and TRBJ2-3; 8 nucleotides line up with TRBD2. This CDR3 is built from 14 residues. Looked up from germline, CDR1 is DFQATT and CDR2 is SNEGSKA (reference sequence). Trimming cost V 3 bases and J 3 bases; bases outside gene matches: 5.

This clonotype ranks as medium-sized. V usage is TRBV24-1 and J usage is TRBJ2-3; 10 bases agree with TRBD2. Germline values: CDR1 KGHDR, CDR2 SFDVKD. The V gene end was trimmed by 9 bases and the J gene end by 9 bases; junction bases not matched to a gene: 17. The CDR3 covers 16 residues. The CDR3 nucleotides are TGTGCCACCTCTGGGCTCTCTAGCGGGGGAAGTGGAACGCAGTATTTT. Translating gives CATSGLSSGGSGTQYF.

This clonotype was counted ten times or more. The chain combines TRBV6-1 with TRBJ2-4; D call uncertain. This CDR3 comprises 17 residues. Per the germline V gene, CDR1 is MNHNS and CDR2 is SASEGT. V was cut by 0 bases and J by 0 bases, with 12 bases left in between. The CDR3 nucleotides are TGTGCCAGCAGTGAAGCGCTGGGCAACCTAGCCAAAAACATTCAGTACTTC. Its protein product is CASSEALGNLAKNIQYF.

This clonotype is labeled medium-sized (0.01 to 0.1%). The CDR3 protein is CASRSDVAGNQPQHF. For the CDR3, the DNA is TGTGCCAGCAGATCGGACGTCGCGGGCAATCAGCCCCAGCATTTT. V usage is TRBV28 and J usage is TRBJ1-5; D not resolved. V was cut by 6 bases and J by 2 bases, with 14 bases left in between. The germline gives CDR1 MDHEN, CDR2 SYDVKM. The CDR3 has 15 residues.

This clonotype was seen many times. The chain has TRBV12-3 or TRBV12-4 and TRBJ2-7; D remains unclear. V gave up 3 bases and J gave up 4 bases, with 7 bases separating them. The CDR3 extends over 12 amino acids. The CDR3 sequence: CASSFNHYEQYF. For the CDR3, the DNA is TGTGCCAGCAGTTTTAACCATTACGAGCAGTACTTC.

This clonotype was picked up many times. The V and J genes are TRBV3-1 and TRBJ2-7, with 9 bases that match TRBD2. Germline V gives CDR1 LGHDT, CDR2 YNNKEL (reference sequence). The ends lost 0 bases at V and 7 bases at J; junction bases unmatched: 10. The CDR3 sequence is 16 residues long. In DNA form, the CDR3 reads TGTGCCAGCAGCCAAGATGCCCTAGCGGGAATGGGTGAGCAGTACTTC. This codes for CASSQDALAGMGEQYF.

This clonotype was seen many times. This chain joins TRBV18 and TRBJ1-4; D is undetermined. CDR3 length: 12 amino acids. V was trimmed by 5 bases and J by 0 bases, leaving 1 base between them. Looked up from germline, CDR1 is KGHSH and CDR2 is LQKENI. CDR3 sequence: CASSTTNEKLFF. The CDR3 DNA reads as TGTGCCAGCTCAACAACTAATGAAAAACTGTTTTTT.

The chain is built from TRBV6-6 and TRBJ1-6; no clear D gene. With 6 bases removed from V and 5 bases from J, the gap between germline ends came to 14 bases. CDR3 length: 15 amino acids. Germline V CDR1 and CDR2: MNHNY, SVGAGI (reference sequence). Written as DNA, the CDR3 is TGTGCCAGCAGGCCCAGCGCGAGCGATAATTCACCCCTCCACTTT. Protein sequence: CASRPSASDNSPLHF.

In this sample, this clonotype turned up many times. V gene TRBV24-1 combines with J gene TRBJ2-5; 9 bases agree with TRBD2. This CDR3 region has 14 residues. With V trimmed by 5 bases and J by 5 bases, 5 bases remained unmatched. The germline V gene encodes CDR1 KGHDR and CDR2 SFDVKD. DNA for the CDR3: TGTGCCACCAGTGCGGGACTAGCAACGGAGACCCAGTACTTC. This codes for CATSAGLATETQYF.

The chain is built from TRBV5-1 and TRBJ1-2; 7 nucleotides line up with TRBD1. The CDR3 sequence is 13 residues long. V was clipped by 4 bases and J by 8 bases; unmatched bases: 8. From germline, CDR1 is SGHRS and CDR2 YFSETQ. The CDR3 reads CASSPEGQKGYTF. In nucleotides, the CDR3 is TGCGCCAGCAGCCCGGAGGGACAGAAAGGCTACACCTTC.

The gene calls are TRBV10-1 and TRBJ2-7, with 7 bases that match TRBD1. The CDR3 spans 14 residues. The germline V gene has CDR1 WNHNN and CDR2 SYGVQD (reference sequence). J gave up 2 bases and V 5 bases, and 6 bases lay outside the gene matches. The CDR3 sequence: CASSPRGPPYEQYF. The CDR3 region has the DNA TGCGCCAGCAGTCCAAGGGGGCCTCCCTACGAGCAGTACTTC.

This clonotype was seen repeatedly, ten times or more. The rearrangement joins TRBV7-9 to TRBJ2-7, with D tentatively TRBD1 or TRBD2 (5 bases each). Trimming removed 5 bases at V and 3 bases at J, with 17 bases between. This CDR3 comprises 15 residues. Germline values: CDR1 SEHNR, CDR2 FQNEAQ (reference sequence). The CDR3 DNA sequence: TGTGCCAGCAGCCATTGGGGGAAACACCTCTACGAGCAGTACTTC. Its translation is CASSHWGKHLYEQYF.

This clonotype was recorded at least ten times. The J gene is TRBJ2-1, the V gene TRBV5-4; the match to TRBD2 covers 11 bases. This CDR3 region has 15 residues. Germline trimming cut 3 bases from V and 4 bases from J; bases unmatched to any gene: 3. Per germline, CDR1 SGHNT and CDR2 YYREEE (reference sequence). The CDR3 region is CASSSGTSGYNEQFF. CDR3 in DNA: TGTGCCAGCAGCTCCGGGACTAGCGGTTACAATGAGCAGTTCTTC.

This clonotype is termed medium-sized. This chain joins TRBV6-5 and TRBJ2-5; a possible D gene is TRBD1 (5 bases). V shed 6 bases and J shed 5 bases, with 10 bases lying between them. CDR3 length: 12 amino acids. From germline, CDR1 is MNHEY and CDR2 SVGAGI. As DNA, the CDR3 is TGTGCCAGCAGAAACAACAGGGAGACCCAGTACTTC. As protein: CASRNNRETQYF.